This entry lists 28 T cell receptor beta chains sequenced from one sample in a study of blood T cell repertoires in COVID-19. Produced via immunoSEQ multiplex PCR; TCRdb's table is partial and in-frame only. The table shows some 140,000 clones, with around 83% occurring only once. Sequenced input: PBMCs or T cells enriched from blood (not recorded which). The source of these receptors is a man aged 25 to 40 who had recovered from COVID-19.

This chain joins TRBV9 and TRBJ2-2; 13 bases match TRBD2. The CDR3 length is 15 residues. V trimming: 3 bases; J trimming: 8 bases; junction bases outside the gene matches: 4. Germline V gives CDR1 SGDLS, CDR2 YYNGEE. CDR3 loop: CASSEGLAGSGELFF. In DNA form, the CDR3 reads TGTGCCAGCAGCGAGGGACTAGCGGGAAGTGGGGAGCTGTTTTTT.

The chain has TRBV27 and TRBJ1-1, with D tentatively TRBD1 (5 bases). Germline CDR1 MNHEY, CDR2 SMNVEV (reference sequence). There are 13 residues in the CDR3. V dropped 5 bases and J dropped 1 base, with 8 bases sitting between them. Written as DNA, the CDR3 is TGTGCCAGCAGTCCTACAGGGAACACTGAAGCTTTCTTT. It translates to CASSPTGNTEAFF.

The chain has TRBV2 and TRBJ1-1, with a tentative D call TRBD1 (5 bases). V gave up 6 bases and J gave up 4 bases, with 12 bases separating them. Germline CDR1 SNHLY, CDR2 FYNNEI. The CDR3 covers 13 residues. The CDR3 here is CASRRGFSTEAFF. In nucleotides, the CDR3 is TGTGCCAGCAGGCGGGGGTTCTCCACTGAAGCTTTCTTT.

The V and J genes are TRBV14 and TRBJ1-1; D is perhaps TRBD1 (5 bases). The V and J ends lost 3 bases and 1 base respectively, with 15 bases between them. Per germline, CDR1 SGHDN and CDR2 FVKESK. CDR3 length: 16 amino acids. CDR3 nucleotide sequence: TGTGCCAGCAGCCATCAAGGGGCCGAATCGAACACTGAAGCTTTCTTT. Translating it yields CASSHQGAESNTEAFF.

The rearrangement links TRBV27 to TRBJ1-2; possible D gene TRBD1, 6 bases. The CDR3 covers 16 residues. CDR1 and CDR2 from the germline V gene are MNHEY and SMNVEV (reference sequence). Between the trimmed V and J ends, which lost 3 bases and 6 bases, there was a span of 20 bases. The CDR3 DNA reads as TGTGCCAGCAGTTTTTTAGTTACAGGGACTAAGCATGGCTACACCTTC. Translating it yields CASSFLVTGTKHGYTF.

The V gene is TRBV19, the J gene TRBJ2-3, with TRBD1 matching 11 bases. The CDR3 runs 15 residues. Trimming removed 4 bases from V and 4 bases from J; junction bases left unmatched: 4. Germline loops: CDR1 LNHDA, CDR2 SQIVND (reference sequence). The CDR3 loop is CASSSRDRGSDTQYF. The CDR3 DNA sequence: TGTGCCAGTAGTAGCCGGGACAGGGGGTCAGATACGCAGTATTTT.

The V and J genes are TRBV2 and TRBJ2-7, with D unresolved. CDR1 is SNHLY, CDR2 FYNNEI, per germline. V lost 4 bases, J lost 0 bases, and 10 bases lay in between. The CDR3 consists of 14 residues. DNA of the CDR3: TGTGCCAGCAGTGGGAGCAGTATCTCCTACGAGCAGTACTTC. Its protein product is CASSGSSISYEQYF. The full variable domain, with the rest looked up from reference TRBV2 and TRBJ2-7, is EPEVTQTPSHQVTQMGQEVILRCVPISNHLYFYWYRQILGQKVEFLVSFYNNEISEKSEIFDDQFSVERPDGSNFTLKIRSTKLEDSAMYFCASSGSSISYEQYFGPGTRLTVT.

This clone is a singleton in its sample. The chain has TRBV6-6 and TRBJ1-2; D unclear. Germline-derived CDR1 and CDR2 are MNHNY and SVGAGI (reference sequence). The ends were cut back, 4 bases at V and 6 bases at J, with 15 bases in the middle. This CDR3 is built from 14 residues. This CDR3 reads CASSSRGGRDGYTF. In DNA, the CDR3 is TGTGCCAGCAGTTCCCGTGGAGGGCGTGATGGCTACACCTTC.

V usage is TRBV6-4 and J usage is TRBJ1-2; 7 nucleotides line up with TRBD1. The CDR3 is 15 residues long. After removal of 5 bases from V and 8 bases from J, the junction contained 14 bases not matched to a gene. Germline V gives CDR1 MRHNA, CDR2 SNTAGT. The CDR3 DNA sequence: TGTGCCAGCAGTCCTGACAGGGCCCCTCTCCACGGCTACACCTTC. Translated, it gives CASSPDRAPLHGYTF.

This clone was found a few times. The chain combines TRBV5-6 with TRBJ1-5; D is possibly TRBD1 (5 bases). V lost 2 bases and J 3 bases, leaving 9 bases between the germline ends. CDR1 and CDR2 from the germline V gene are SGHDT and YYEEEE. The CDR3 consists of 14 residues. CDR3 loop: CASSLAGNNQPQHF. The CDR3 DNA sequence: TGTGCCAGCAGCTTAGCAGGGAACAATCAGCCCCAGCATTTT.

This clone was seen once. The chain carries TRBV4-1 and TRBJ1-4; TRBD1 agrees at 10 bases. J lost 5 bases, V lost 4 bases, and 4 bases had no gene match. The CDR3 is 15 residues long. Germline V gene sequence: CDR1 MGHRA, CDR2 YSYEKL. The CDR3 spells CASSPSGQGNEKLFF. Here the CDR3 DNA reads TGCGCCAGCAGCCCTTCGGGACAGGGGAATGAAAAACTGTTTTTT.

The chain joins TRBV10-3 to TRBJ1-3, with D tentatively TRBD1 (6 bases). Per germline, CDR1 ENHRY and CDR2 SYGVKD. The V end lost 0 bases, the J end lost 7 bases, and 7 bases lay between the germline ends. The CDR3 has 13 residues. CDR3 DNA sequence: TGTGCCATCAGTGAGTCGCAGGGGAACACCATATATTTT. Its translation: CAISESQGNTIYF.

The genes are TRBV12-3 or TRBV12-4 and TRBJ1-4; the D is unclear. V was clipped by 6 bases and J by 7 bases, with 9 bases between them. The CDR3 contains 12 residues. The CDR3 bases are TGTGCCAGCAGCCCCTTTCTTGAAAAACTGTTTTTT. Translation: CASSPFLEKLFF.

The rearrangement joins TRBV19 to TRBJ2-3; D remains ambiguous. V lost 6 bases and J 4 bases, leaving 11 bases between the germline ends. Germline CDR1 and CDR2: LNHDA and SQIVND (reference sequence). The CDR3 is 13 amino acids. The CDR3: CASSPMAADTQYF. The CDR3 nucleotides are TGTGCCAGTAGCCCAATGGCGGCAGATACGCAGTATTTT.

This clone was seen only once. This chain uses TRBV7-9 with TRBJ1-3; the match to TRBD1 covers 7 bases. CDR1 is SEHNR, CDR2 FQNEAQ, per germline (reference sequence). This CDR3 has 15 amino acids. Unmatched junction bases numbered 11, after V lost 7 bases and J lost 5 bases. The CDR3 sequence: CASTFGQGERNTIYF. Here the CDR3 DNA reads TGTGCCAGCACCTTTGGGCAGGGGGAAAGAAACACCATATATTTT.

The chain has TRBV7-3 and TRBJ1-2; 8 bases line up with TRBD1. The CDR3 totals 13 residues. V dropped 4 bases and J dropped 8; count of bases not matched to a gene: 6. Germline V CDR1 and CDR2: SGHTA, FQGTGA. The CDR3 coding sequence is TGTGCCAGCAGCTCAAGGACAGGGCAAGGCTACACCTTC. Encoded protein: CASSSRTGQGYTF.

The chain employs TRBV10-1 and TRBJ2-1, with 12 bases that match TRBD2. Losses at the gene ends were 6 bases for V and 5 bases for J; bases not matched to a gene: 2. Germline V gene lookup returns CDR1 WNHNN and CDR2 SYGVQD (reference sequence). The CDR3 totals 14 residues. CDR3 residues: CASRASGGDNEQFF. The DNA of the CDR3 is TGCGCCAGCAGAGCTAGCGGGGGGGACAATGAGCAGTTCTTC.

This sequence joins TRBV6-4 and TRBJ1-1; a possible D gene is TRBD1 (6 bases). From germline, CDR1 is MRHNA and CDR2 SNTAGT. V was clipped by 4 bases and J by 7 bases, with 16 bases between them. The CDR3 runs 14 residues. The CDR3 is CASSAVAGGGEAFF. The CDR3 DNA is TGTGCCAGCAGTGCGGTAGCGGGGGGCGGTGAAGCTTTCTTT.

The chain's CDR3 is CASSWGQGEQETQYF. The CDR3 nucleotides read TGTGCCAGCAGCTGGGGACAGGGGGAACAAGAGACCCAGTACTTC. The chain couples TRBV5-4 to TRBJ2-5, with 11 bases aligning to TRBD1. The CDR3 is 15 amino acids. The junction had 3 bases not matched to a gene; V was cut back by 3 bases and J by 2 bases. Germline V lookup: CDR1 SGHNT, CDR2 YYREEE (reference sequence).

The genes are TRBV5-1 and TRBJ1-2; TRBD1 aligns across 7 bases. Germline-derived CDR1 and CDR2 are SGHRS and YFSETQ. The J segment lost 5 bases and the V segment lost 0 bases, leaving 7 bases of the junction unmatched. This CDR3 region has 15 residues. CDR3 residues: CASSLGDSGPYGYTF. The CDR3 nucleotides are TGCGCCAGCAGCTTGGGGGACAGCGGACCGTATGGCTACACCTTC.

This clone has a handful of counts. The CDR3, as DNA: TGTGCCAGCGGTAGCGGGATAACTAATGAAAAACTGTTTTTT. It encodes CASGSGITNEKLFF. The gene calls are TRBV27 and TRBJ1-4; unclear D gene. Germline CDR1 and CDR2: MNHEY and SMNVEV (reference sequence). V lost 8 bases, J lost 1 base, and 11 bases lay in between. The CDR3 consists of 14 residues.

Only one count was recorded for this clone. The chain has TRBV11-2 and TRBJ2-1; 9 bases fit TRBD2. The germline gives CDR1 SGHAT, CDR2 FQNNGV. Losses at the gene ends were 4 bases for V and 15 bases for J; bases not matched to a gene: 10. The CDR3 has 13 amino acids. In DNA form, the CDR3 reads TGTGCCAGCAGCTCCTCTCCTAGCGGGGTTCTGTTCTTC. The encoded protein is CASSSSPSGVLFF.

The V gene is TRBV21-1, the J gene TRBJ2-3; the table assigns TRBD2, which was not confirmed against the DNA. TRBV21-1 is a documented pseudogene. This CDR3 has 20 residues. This CDR3 is CARAIMGGSGGSFSTDTQYF. CDR3 bases: TGTGCCAGGGCCATAATGGGAGGTAGCGGGGGGTCCTTCAGCACAGATACGCAGTATTTT.

The CDR3 sequence: CASSLAGTPTNTGELFF. The CDR3 region has the DNA TGCGCCAGCAGCTTGGCTGGGACACCTACGAACACCGGGGAGCTGTTTTTT. The chain couples TRBV5-1 to TRBJ2-2, with TRBD1 as a possible D gene (6 bases). Germline V gives CDR1 SGHRS, CDR2 YFSETQ. The length of the CDR3 is 17 residues. The V gene lost 0 bases and the J gene lost 0 bases, with 12 bases spanning the gap.

The V gene is TRBV9, the J gene TRBJ2-7, with TRBD1 matching over 11 bases. The CDR3 totals 14 residues. J gave up 6 bases and V 3 bases, and 5 bases lay outside the gene matches. From germline, CDR1 is SGDLS and CDR2 YYNGEE. CDR3 amino acids: CASSGGQGAFEQYF. DNA of the CDR3: TGTGCCAGCAGCGGAGGACAGGGGGCCTTCGAGCAGTACTTC.

This chain connects TRBV24-1 to TRBJ2-1, with TRBD2 matching over 13 bases. The CDR3 has 18 residues. Looked up from germline, CDR1 is KGHDR and CDR2 is SFDVKD. V lost 3 bases, J lost 1 base, and 5 bases stayed unmatched. CDR3 in DNA: TGTGCCACCAGTGATGGGCCGGGACTAGCGGGATCCTACAATGAGCAGTTCTTC. It encodes CATSDGPGLAGSYNEQFF.

This clone was detected only a few times. This chain links TRBV14 with TRBJ2-7; 8 bases are a match to TRBD1. The CDR3 loop spans 13 amino acids. The V segment lost 3 bases and the J segment 4 bases; nucleotides outside the gene matches: 2. Germline loops: CDR1 SGHDN, CDR2 FVKESK. CDR3 sequence reads: CASSQGQEYEQYV. Written as DNA, the CDR3 is TGTGCCAGCAGCCAGGGACAGGAGTACGAGCAGTACGTC.

The chain is built from TRBV28 and TRBJ2-7; 7 bases align to TRBD1. CDR3 size: 14 residues. Trimming at V came to 6 bases and at J to 5 bases, leaving 10 bases not matched to a gene. Germline V CDR1 and CDR2: MDHEN, SYDVKM. The CDR3 DNA reads TGTGCCAGCAGCTCCCCGGACAGGTCCCACGAGCAGTACTTC. Its protein is CASSSPDRSHEQYF.